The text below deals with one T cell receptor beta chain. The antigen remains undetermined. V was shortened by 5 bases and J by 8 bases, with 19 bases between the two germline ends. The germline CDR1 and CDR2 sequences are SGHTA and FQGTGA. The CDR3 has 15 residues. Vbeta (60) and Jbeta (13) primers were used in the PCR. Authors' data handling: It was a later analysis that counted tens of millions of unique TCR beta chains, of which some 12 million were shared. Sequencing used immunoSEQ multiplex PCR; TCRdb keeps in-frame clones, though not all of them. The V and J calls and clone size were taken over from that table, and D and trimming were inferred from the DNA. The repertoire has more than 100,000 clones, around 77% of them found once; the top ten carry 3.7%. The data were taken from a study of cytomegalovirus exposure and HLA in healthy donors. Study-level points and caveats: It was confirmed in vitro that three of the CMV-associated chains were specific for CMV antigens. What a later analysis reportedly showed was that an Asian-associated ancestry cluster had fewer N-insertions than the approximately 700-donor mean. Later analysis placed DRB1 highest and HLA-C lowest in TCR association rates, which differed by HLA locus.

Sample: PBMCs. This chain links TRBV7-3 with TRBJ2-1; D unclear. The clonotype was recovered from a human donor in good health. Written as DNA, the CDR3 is TGTGCCAGCAGCCCCCGAGGCACTAAACGGGATGAGCAGTTCTTC. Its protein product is CASSPRGTKRDEQFF.